These 29 T cell receptor beta chains were sequenced from one sample in a study of blood T cell repertoires in COVID-19. Clones were sequenced by immunoSEQ multiplex PCR, and TCRdb holds only the in-frame ones, with some missing. The sample holds about 170,000 clones, 86% seen once. Sequencing was performed on peripheral blood. All receptors come from an older man with acute or convalescent COVID-19.

The V call is TRBV6-1, the J call TRBJ2-3, with 8 bases fitting TRBD2. Germline loops: CDR1 MNHNS, CDR2 SASEGT. This CDR3 is built from 16 residues. J gave up 1 base and V 3 bases, and 6 bases lay outside the gene matches. The CDR3 coding sequence is TGTGCCAGCAGTGAGAGGACTAGCCCCGGCACAGATACGCAGTATTTT. Translating gives CASSERTSPGTDTQYF.

This sequence joins TRBV7-2 and TRBJ2-5; 7 positions agree with TRBD2. The CDR3 is made up of 14 amino acids. Germline lookup yields CDR1 SGHTA and CDR2 FQGNSA. V was clipped by 7 bases and J by 1 base; unmatched bases: 6. CDR3 residues: CASTPGGSQETQYF. The CDR3 DNA follows: TGTGCCAGCACCCCCGGGGGGAGCCAAGAGACCCAGTACTTC.

The chain has TRBV6-2 or TRBV6-3 and TRBJ2-3, with D uncertain. With 2 bases removed from V and 4 bases from J, the gap between germline ends came to 7 bases. The CDR3 runs 13 residues. The germline CDR1 and CDR2 sequences are MNHEY and SVGEGT. CDR3 nucleotide sequence: TGTGCCAGCAGTTACGCGAACCCAGATACGCAGTATTTT. Translating it yields CASSYANPDTQYF.

The V gene is TRBV19, the J gene TRBJ1-1; TRBD1 agrees at 8 bases. CDR1 and CDR2 from the germline V gene are LNHDA and SQIVND (reference sequence). The CDR3 runs 14 residues. With V trimmed by 7 bases and J by 2 bases, 6 bases remained unmatched. The CDR3: CASTWTGRNTEAFF. Written as DNA, the CDR3 is TGTGCCAGTACCTGGACAGGGAGAAACACTGAAGCTTTCTTT.

The chain couples TRBV19 to TRBJ2-5; 9 nucleotides agree with TRBD2. From germline, CDR1 is LNHDA and CDR2 SQIVND (reference sequence). This CDR3 comprises 17 residues. Losses at the gene ends were 7 bases for V and 1 base for J; bases not matched to a gene: 13. This chain's CDR3 is CASTPRDFSGSQETQYF. In DNA form, the CDR3 reads TGTGCCAGTACCCCCCGGGATTTTAGCGGGAGCCAAGAGACCCAGTACTTC.

The rearrangement links TRBV19 to TRBJ1-6; D may be TRBD1 (5 bases). Trimming took 10 bases from V and 1 from J, leaving 11 bases between them. This CDR3 is built from 14 residues. In germline, CDR1 is LNHDA, CDR2 SQIVND (reference sequence). CDR3: CATTGASYNSPLHF. The CDR3 nucleotides read TGTGCCACTACAGGAGCGTCCTATAATTCACCCCTCCACTTT.

The chain carries TRBV3-1 (or the pseudogene TRBV3-2) and TRBJ1-1, with TRBD1 as a possible D gene (5 bases). The CDR3 sequence is 13 residues long. The germline V and J ends were trimmed by 5 bases and 6 bases, with 13 bases remaining between them. Germline assignment: CDR1 LGHDT and CDR2 YNNKEL (reference sequence). CDR3 sequence: CASSFGQGAEAFF. The CDR3 bases are TGTGCCAGCAGCTTCGGACAAGGCGCTGAAGCTTTCTTT.

The V and J genes are TRBV5-1 and TRBJ2-5; D remains ambiguous. V was cut by 1 base and J by 1 base, with 8 bases left in between. CDR1 is SGHRS and CDR2 is YFSETQ in the germline V gene. This CDR3 has 14 residues. The CDR3 DNA reads as TGCGCCAGCAGCTTGATGCGTATCCAAGAGACCCAGTACTTC. It is translated as CASSLMRIQETQYF. The full variable domain, its missing parts supplied by reference TRBV5-1 and TRBJ2-5, is KAGVTQTPRYLIKTRGQQVTLSCSPISGHRSVSWYQQTPGQGLQFLFEYFSETQRNKGNFPGRFSGRQFSNSRSEMNVSTLELGDSALYLCASSLMRIQETQYFGPGTRLLVL.

The genes are TRBV27 and TRBJ2-7; a possible D gene is TRBD2 (5 bases). Trimming shortened V by 4 bases and J by 3 bases, and 16 bases separated the two germline ends. CDR3 length equals 15 residues. From germline, CDR1 is MNHEY and CDR2 SMNVEV (reference sequence). CDR3 amino acids: CASSSPAIGDYEQYF. As DNA, the CDR3 is TGTGCCAGCAGTTCACCAGCCATCGGGGACTACGAGCAGTACTTC.

The V and J genes are TRBV27 and TRBJ2-1; 11 bases line up with TRBD2. V lost 3 bases, J lost 4 bases, and 2 bases stayed unmatched. CDR3 size: 15 residues. The germline V gene encodes CDR1 MNHEY and CDR2 SMNVEV (reference sequence). The CDR3 bases are TGTGCCAGCAGTTTCTTAGCGGGGGGGTACAATGAGCAGTTCTTC. Protein sequence: CASSFLAGGYNEQFF.

V gene TRBV11-2 combines with J gene TRBJ2-3, with a tentative D call TRBD2 (5 bases). V dropped 3 bases and J dropped 0 bases, with 16 bases sitting between them. The CDR3 is made up of 17 amino acids. CDR1 is SGHAT, CDR2 FQNNGV, per germline. CDR3 DNA: TGTGCCAGCAGCTTGGTCCCCCAGCGGACTAGCACAGATACGCAGTATTTT. This codes for CASSLVPQRTSTDTQYF.

The chain recombines TRBV7-2 with TRBJ1-3; TRBD1 is a possible D gene (5 bases). The V end lost 4 bases, the J end lost 2 bases, and 21 bases lay between the germline ends. The CDR3 has 18 amino acids. Germline CDR1 SGHTA, CDR2 FQGNSA. CDR3 amino acids: CASSSQYAWAGTGNTIYF. In nucleotides, the CDR3 is TGTGCCAGCAGCTCTCAATACGCTTGGGCAGGGACTGGAAACACCATATATTTT.

V gene TRBV4-1 combines with J gene TRBJ2-7; 7 bases are a match to TRBD1. There are 15 residues in the CDR3. Germline V gene sequence: CDR1 MGHRA, CDR2 YSYEKL. The V gene end was trimmed by 4 bases and the J gene end by 7 bases; junction bases not matched to a gene: 13. The CDR3 sequence is CASSPGPGTAQEQYF. The CDR3 region has the DNA TGCGCCAGCAGCCCAGGACCCGGGACAGCTCAGGAGCAGTACTTC.

V and J are TRBV28 and TRBJ1-4; possible D gene TRBD1, 5 bases. There are 14 residues in the CDR3. Germline CDR1 reads MDHEN; CDR2 reads SYDVKM. V lost 6 bases to trimming and J lost 8 bases, with 16 bases between them. The CDR3 DNA follows: TGTGCCAGCAGAACCCAGGGCAGAGACGAAAAACTGTTTTTT. Protein product: CASRTQGRDEKLFF.

This chain links TRBV19 with TRBJ1-3; D unresolved. CDR1 is LNHDA, CDR2 SQIVND, per germline (reference sequence). There are 14 residues in the CDR3. V was shortened by 5 bases and J by 3 bases, with 11 bases between the two germline ends. Here the CDR3 DNA reads TGTGCCAGTAGTCGGGGAATGGGTGGAAACACCATATATTTT. Its protein is CASSRGMGGNTIYF.

The chain carries TRBV7-9 and TRBJ2-7; TRBD2 agrees at 8 bases. V was pared by 4 bases and J by 0 bases, with 8 bases of the junction left unmatched. Germline loops: CDR1 SEHNR, CDR2 FQNEAQ (reference sequence). The CDR3 spans 16 residues. The chain's CDR3 is CASSSPGGESSYEQYF. In DNA, the CDR3 is TGTGCCAGCAGCTCCCCGGGGGGGGAAAGCTCCTACGAGCAGTACTTC.

The chain employs TRBV20-1 and TRBJ2-7; 9 bases match TRBD2. The ends lost 3 bases at V and 0 bases at J; junction bases unmatched: 15. This CDR3 is 18 amino acids long. The germline gives CDR1 DFQATT, CDR2 SNEGSKA (reference sequence). CDR3 sequence reads: CSASRVLAGYPSSYEQYF. CDR3 sequence (DNA): TGCAGTGCTAGTAGGGTGCTAGCGGGGTACCCGAGCTCCTACGAGCAGTACTTC.

The chain couples TRBV3-1 (or the pseudogene TRBV3-2) to TRBJ2-5, with no clear D. Trimming removed 2 bases at V and 5 bases at J, with 3 bases between. This CDR3 is 11 amino acids long. Germline V gene lookup returns CDR1 LGHDT and CDR2 YNNKEL (reference sequence). The CDR3 DNA is TGTGCCAGCAGCCAATCGGAGACCCAGTACTTC. Its protein is CASSQSETQYF.

The genes are TRBV5-1 and TRBJ2-7; TRBD2 agrees at 13 bases. The CDR3 consists of 16 residues. Trimming removed 4 bases from V and 0 bases from J; junction bases left unmatched: 4. CDR1 SGHRS and CDR2 YFSETQ come from the germline V gene. The CDR3 DNA is TGCGCCAGCAGCCCCTGGACTAGCGGGAGCTCCTACGAGCAGTACTTC. Translating it yields CASSPWTSGSSYEQYF.

This chain uses TRBV6-5 with TRBJ1-2, with 9 positions matching TRBD1. This CDR3 comprises 14 residues. V lost 5 bases and J lost 3; bases outside the gene matches: 4. Germline loops: CDR1 MNHEY, CDR2 SVGAGI. CDR3 amino acids: CASSPDRGYYGYTF. The CDR3 bases are TGTGCCAGCAGTCCAGACAGGGGGTACTATGGCTACACCTTC.

This sequence joins TRBV4-3 and TRBJ2-1, with D maybe TRBD1 (5 bases). V was cut by 1 base and J by 7 bases, with 17 bases left in between. Looked up from germline, CDR1 is LGHNA and CDR2 is YSLEER. CDR3 length: 16 amino acids. The CDR3 DNA follows: TGCGCCAGCAGCCAAGGGCTTCTACAGGAGCCAAATGAGCAGTTCTTC. Translation gives CASSQGLLQEPNEQFF.

V is TRBV20-1 and J is TRBJ1-1; D is unclear. Germline CDR1 DFQATT, CDR2 SNEGSKA (reference sequence). The CDR3 sequence is 11 residues long. Trimming pared 3 bases from V and 3 bases from J, leaving 5 bases between. CDR3 DNA sequence: TGCAGTGCTAGTACTGACACTGAAGCTTTCTTT. Residues: CSASTDTEAFF.

For the CDR3, the DNA is TGTGCCAGCAGCAAGGGACAGGCGAACTACGAGCAGTACTTC. Encoded protein: CASSKGQANYEQYF. The chain joins TRBV5-4 to TRBJ2-7, with 8 bases matching TRBD1. The germline CDR1 and CDR2 sequences are SGHNT and YYREEE (reference sequence). The CDR3 consists of 14 residues. With V trimmed by 4 bases and J by 3 bases, 6 bases remained unmatched.

The J gene is TRBJ2-2, the V gene TRBV7-2, with TRBD2 matching over 9 bases. Germline CDR1 reads SGHTA; CDR2 reads FQGNSA. V trimming: 3 bases; J trimming: 6 bases; junction bases outside the gene matches: 5. The CDR3 runs to 15 residues. As DNA, the CDR3 is TGTGCCAGCAGCTTGGTTGGGACTAGCCCCGGGGAGCTGTTTTTT. It codes for CASSLVGTSPGELFF.

The chain joins TRBV27 to TRBJ2-3; D perhaps matches TRBD1 (5 bases). Germline CDR1 is MNHEY and CDR2 is SMNVEV (reference sequence). Deletions cut 3 bases from V and 0 bases from J, with 7 bases between. CDR3 length: 14 residues. As DNA, the CDR3 is TGTGCCAGCAGTTTGGCAGGGAGCACAGATACGCAGTATTTT. Translated: CASSLAGSTDTQYF.

The rearrangement joins TRBV5-1 to TRBJ2-1, with 7 bases fitting TRBD2. With V trimmed by 1 base and J by 4 bases, 5 bases remained unmatched. This CDR3 spans 15 amino acids. Per the germline V gene, CDR1 is SGHRS and CDR2 is YFSETQ. DNA of the CDR3: TGCGCCAGCAGCTTGTCGGGCGGGAGATACAATGAGCAGTTCTTC. It encodes CASSLSGGRYNEQFF.

The chain combines TRBV5-1 with TRBJ1-1; D gene uncertain. Trimming took 2 bases from V and 0 from J, leaving 8 bases between them. CDR1 SGHRS and CDR2 YFSETQ come from the germline V gene. The length of the CDR3 is 14 residues. Written as DNA, the CDR3 is TGCGCCAGCAGCTTCGACGGAGTGAACACTGAAGCTTTCTTT. It specifies CASSFDGVNTEAFF. The whole variable domain, remainder taken from reference TRBV5-1 and TRBJ1-1, is KAGVTQTPRYLIKTRGQQVTLSCSPISGHRSVSWYQQTPGQGLQFLFEYFSETQRNKGNFPGRFSGRQFSNSRSEMNVSTLELGDSALYLCASSFDGVNTEAFFGQGTRLTVV.

The DNA of the CDR3 is TGTGCCACCAGTGAGTCCGGGACAGGGGACACAGATACGCAGTATTTT. Translating gives CATSESGTGDTDTQYF. V and J are TRBV24-1 and TRBJ2-3; 10 bases are shared with TRBD1. CDR3 length equals 16 residues. The germline V gene has CDR1 KGHDR and CDR2 SFDVKD. Trimming cost V 4 bases and J 2 bases; bases outside gene matches: 5.

V usage is TRBV14 and J usage is TRBJ2-5, with TRBD2 matching 8 bases. Trimming at V came to 4 bases and at J to 0 bases, leaving 7 bases not matched to a gene. This CDR3 has 16 residues. Germline V CDR1 and CDR2: SGHDN, FVKESK. The CDR3 reads CASSPLVAGYQETQYF. The CDR3 coding sequence is TGTGCCAGCAGCCCCCTGGTAGCGGGGTACCAAGAGACCCAGTACTTC.